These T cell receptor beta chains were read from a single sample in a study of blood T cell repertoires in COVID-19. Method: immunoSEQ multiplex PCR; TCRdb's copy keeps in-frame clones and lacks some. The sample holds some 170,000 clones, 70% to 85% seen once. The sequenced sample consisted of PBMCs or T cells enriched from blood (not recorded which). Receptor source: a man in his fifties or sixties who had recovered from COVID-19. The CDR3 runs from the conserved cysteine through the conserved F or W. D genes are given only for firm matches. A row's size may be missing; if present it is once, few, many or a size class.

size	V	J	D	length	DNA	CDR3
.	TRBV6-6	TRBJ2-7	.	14	TGTGCCAGCAGCCGAGGCAGTGGTTGGCACGAGCAGTACTTC	CASSRGSGWHEQYF
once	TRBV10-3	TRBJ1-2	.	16	TGTGCCATCAGTGAGTTGCAGGGATCCAGTAACTATGGCTACACCTTC	CAISELQGSSNYGYTF
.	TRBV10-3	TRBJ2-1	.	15	TGTGCCATCAGTGAGATGAGCAGGGGACCAAATGAGCAGTTCTTC	CAISEMSRGPNEQFF
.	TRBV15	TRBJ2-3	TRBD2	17	TGTGCCACCAGCAGAGGGACTAGAGAGGCCCGCTTGAATACGCAGTATTTT	CATSRGTREARLNTQYF
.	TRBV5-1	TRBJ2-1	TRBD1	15	TGCGCCAGCAGCGACGGGACAGCCTCCTACAATGAGCAGTTCTTC	CASSDGTASYNEQFF
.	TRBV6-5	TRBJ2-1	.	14	TGTGCCAGCTGTAGCAGGGTTCGACACAATGAGCAGTTCTTC	CASCSRVRHNEQFF
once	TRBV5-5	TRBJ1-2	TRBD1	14	TGTGCCAGCAGCTTGGAGGACAGGGGCTATGGCTACACCTTC	CASSLEDRGYGYTF
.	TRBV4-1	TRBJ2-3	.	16	TGCGCCAGCAGCCGGGTCACAGGAGCTAGCACAGATACGCAGTATTTT	CASSRVTGASTDTQYF
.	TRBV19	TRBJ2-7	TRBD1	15	TGTGCCAGTAGTATAGGACAGGGGGACTCCTACGAGCAGTACTTC	CASSIGQGDSYEQYF
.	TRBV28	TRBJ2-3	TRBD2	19	TGTGCCAGCAGTTTATGGTCGGCTAGCGGGTTAGCTAGCACAGATACGCAGTATTTT	CASSLWSASGLASTDTQYF
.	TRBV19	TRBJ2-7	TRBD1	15	TGTGCCAGTAGTATTCGGCAGGGGGCGAGGAACGAGCAGTACTTC	CASSIRQGARNEQYF
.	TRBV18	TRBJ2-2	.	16	TGTGCCAGCTCACCACCAGGGACACCGAACACCGGGGAGCTGTTTTTT	CASSPPGTPNTGELFF
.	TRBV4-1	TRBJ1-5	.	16	TGCGCCAGCAGCGAAGATGGACCGGGATCTAATCAGCCCCAGCATTTT	CASSEDGPGSNQPQHF
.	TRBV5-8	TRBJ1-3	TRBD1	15	TGTGCCAGCAGCACCTGGACAGGGTCTGGAAACACCATATATTTT	CASSTWTGSGNTIYF
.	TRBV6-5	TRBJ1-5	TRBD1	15	TGTGCCAGCTCCCCAGACAGGGGCGGGAATCAGCCCCAGCATTTT	CASSPDRGGNQPQHF
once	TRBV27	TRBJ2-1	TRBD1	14	TGTGCCAGCAGTTCCGCCGGGACAGGGCCTGAGCAGTTCTTC	CASSSAGTGPEQFF
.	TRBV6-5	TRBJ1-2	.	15	TGTGCCAGCAGAGGGGCTGATGCGGGGAACCATGGCTACACCTTC	CASRGADAGNHGYTF
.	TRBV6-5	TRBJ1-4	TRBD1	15	TGTGCCAGCATACGTCCCGGGACAGAGAATGAAAAACTGTTTTTT	CASIRPGTENEKLFF
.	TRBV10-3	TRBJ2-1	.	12	TGTGCCATCAGCGCCGGCTACAATGAGCAGTTCTTC	CAISAGYNEQFF
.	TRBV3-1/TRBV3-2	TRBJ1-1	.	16	TGTGCCAGCAGCCAAGATCGCGGGGGGCTTGACACTGAAGCTTTCTTT	CASSQDRGGLDTEAFF
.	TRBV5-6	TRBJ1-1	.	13	TGTGCCAGCAGTCCCTACGTGAACACTGAAGCTTTCTTT	CASSPYVNTEAFF
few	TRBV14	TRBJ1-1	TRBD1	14	TGTGCCAGCAAACACCGGGACAGGAGCACTGAAGCTTTCTTT	CASKHRDRSTEAFF
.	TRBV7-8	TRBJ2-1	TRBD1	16	TGTGCCAGCAGCGCCAGGTACGGGACAGCCTACAATGAGCAGTTCTTC	CASSARYGTAYNEQFF
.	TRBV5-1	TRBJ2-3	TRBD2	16	TGCGCCAGCAGCTTGGGAGTATCGGGGGGGTTAGATACGCAGTATTTT	CASSLGVSGGLDTQYF
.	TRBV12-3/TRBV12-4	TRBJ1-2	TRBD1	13	TGTGCCAGCAGTCTGGGACAGAGCTATGGCTACACCTTC	CASSLGQSYGYTF
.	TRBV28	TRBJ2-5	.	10	TGTGCCAGCGGGGCGGAGACCCAGTACTTC	CASGAETQYF
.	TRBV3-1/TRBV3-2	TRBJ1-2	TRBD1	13	TGTGCCAGCAGCCAAGTTGGAGGACAGGGGACATTCTTC	CASSQVGGQGTFF
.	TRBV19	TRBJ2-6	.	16	TGTGCCAGTAGTATCGGGGAAACTCCTGGGGCCAACGTCCTGACTTTC	CASSIGETPGANVLTF
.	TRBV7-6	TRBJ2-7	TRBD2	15	TGTGCCAGCAGCTCCCAGCGGGGGCCTGACTACGAGCAGTACTTC	CASSSQRGPDYEQYF
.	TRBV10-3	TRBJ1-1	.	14	TGTGCCATCAGTGTAAAGGGAGGCGACACTGAAGCTTTCTTT	CAISVKGGDTEAFF
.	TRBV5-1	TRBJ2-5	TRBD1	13	TGCGCCAGCAGCTTGGGGACAGGGGGGACCCAGTACTTC	CASSLGTGGTQYF
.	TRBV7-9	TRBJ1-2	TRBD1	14	TGTGCCAGCACGACGACAGGGGTAACCTATGGCTACACCTTC	CASTTTGVTYGYTF
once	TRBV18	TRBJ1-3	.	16	TGTGCCAGCTCACCACCGCTTAAGGGGCCAGGAAACACCATATATTTT	CASSPPLKGPGNTIYF
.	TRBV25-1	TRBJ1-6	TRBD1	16	TGTGCCAGCAGTGAAGGAGGGACAGTCTATAATTCACCCCTCCACTTT	CASSEGGTVYNSPLHF
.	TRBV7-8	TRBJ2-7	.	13	TGTGCCAGCAGCTTCCGACAGGTGGACGAGCAGTACTTC	CASSFRQVDEQYF